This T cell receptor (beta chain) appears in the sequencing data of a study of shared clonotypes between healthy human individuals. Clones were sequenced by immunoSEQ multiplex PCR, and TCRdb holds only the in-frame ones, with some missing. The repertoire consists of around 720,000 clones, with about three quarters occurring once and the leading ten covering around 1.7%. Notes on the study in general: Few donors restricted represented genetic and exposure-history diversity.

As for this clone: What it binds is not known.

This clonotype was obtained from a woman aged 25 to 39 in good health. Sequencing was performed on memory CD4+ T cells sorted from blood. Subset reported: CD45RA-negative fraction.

CDR3 amino acids: CASSGGPQETQYF. In nucleotides, the CDR3 is TGTGCCAGCAGTGGCGGACCCCAAGAGACCCAGTACTTC. J is TRBJ2-5 and V is TRBV6-1, with D unclear. The CDR3 spans 13 residues. The germline gives CDR1 MNHNS, CDR2 SASEGT. V gave up 4 bases and J gave up 1 base, with 7 bases separating them.